This entry lists 5 T cell receptor beta chains sequenced from one sample in a study of post-analysis software for immune sequencing data. The library was made from cDNA and included unique molecular identifiers. MiXCR, applied by TCRdb to the PCR reads, yields one record per CDR3 protein. Of around 400,000 distinct CDR3 sequences in the sample, approximately 37% were seen once. Findings and caveats of the study: About five TRBV segments were more frequent in patients than controls; TRBV5-6, TRBV5-1 and TRBV20-1 belonged to this group.

These receptors' targets are unknown. Material for sequencing was blood. The receptors stem from a girl aged 2-9 years with multiple sclerosis.

The chain links TRBV3-1 to TRBJ1-4; the D gene is possibly TRBD1 (5 bases). Germline-derived CDR1 and CDR2 are LGHDT and YNNKEL (reference sequence). Deletions cut 3 bases from V and 4 bases from J, with 12 bases between. This CDR3 spans 15 amino acids. The CDR3 region is CASSHSGTVNEKLFF. The CDR3 DNA follows: TGTGCCAGCAGCCATTCTGGGACCGTTAATGAAAAACTGTTTTTT.

The V gene is TRBV28, the J gene TRBJ1-4; TRBD1 matches 7 bases. The ends lost 6 bases at V and 6 bases at J; junction bases unmatched: 7. Looked up from germline, CDR1 is MDHEN and CDR2 is SYDVKM. This CDR3 has 14 amino acids. The CDR3 loop reads CASSLGQFYEKLFF. CDR3 nucleotide sequence: TGTGCCAGCAGCCTGGGACAGTTTTATGAAAAACTGTTTTTT.

The chain employs TRBV20-1 and TRBJ1-1; D gene ambiguous. CDR1 is DFQATT and CDR2 is SNEGSKA in the germline V gene (reference sequence). This CDR3 contains 14 residues. The germline V and J ends were trimmed by 0 bases and 0 bases, with 8 bases remaining between them. The CDR3, as DNA: TGCAGTGCTAGAGATCTGGAAATGAACACTGAAGCTTTCTTT. Its protein product is CSARDLEMNTEAFF.

In this sample, this clonotype turned up a few times. The chain uses TRBV28 and TRBJ2-7; D perhaps matches TRBD2 (5 bases). V lost 8 bases, J lost 0 bases, and 14 bases lay in between. There are 14 residues in the CDR3. The germline V gene has CDR1 MDHEN and CDR2 SYDVKM. Here the CDR3 DNA reads TGTGCCAGCTGTACTAGGACGGACTCCTACGAGCAGTACTTC. It yields the protein CASCTRTDSYEQYF.

This chain uses TRBV29-1 with TRBJ1-2, with a possible D match to TRBD1 (6 bases). The CDR3 has 13 amino acids. Between the trimmed V and J ends, which lost 3 bases and 3 bases, there was a span of 11 bases. CDR1 SQVTM and CDR2 ANQGSEA come from the germline V gene. The CDR3 sequence: CSVESPGDYGYTF. CDR3 in DNA: TGCAGCGTTGAGTCCCCAGGGGACTATGGCTACACCTTC.